Below are 11 T cell receptor beta chains sequenced from a single sample in a study of blood T cell repertoires in COVID-19. Repertoires were generated with immunoSEQ multiplex PCR, while TCRdb's copy carries only in-frame clones and drops some. The sample holds 200,000 to 250,000 clones, about four fifths seen once. Material: PBMCs or T cells enriched from blood (not recorded which). These receptors all come from a woman between 50 and 59 years old who had been exposed to COVID-19.

The chain's CDR3 is CASRFGQGAYNSPLHF. CDR3 in DNA: TGTGCCAGCAGATTCGGACAGGGAGCCTATAATTCACCCCTCCACTTT. The V call is TRBV5-4, the J call TRBJ1-6; 8 bases agree with TRBD1. With V trimmed by 5 bases and J by 2 bases, 6 bases remained unmatched. This CDR3 is built from 16 residues. Germline CDR1 and CDR2: SGHNT and YYREEE (reference sequence).

This clone was seen only a few times. V and J are TRBV5-8 and TRBJ1-4, with D hard to call. The CDR3 runs to 14 residues. Germline V gene data show CDR1 as SGHTS and CDR2 as YDEGEE. Trimming took off 4 bases at V and 5 bases at J, with 12 bases between the two ends. CDR3 in amino acids: CASSPSHSNEKLFF. The CDR3 DNA sequence: TGTGCCAGCAGCCCCTCCCACTCCAATGAAAAACTGTTTTTT.

The chain recombines TRBV6-1 with TRBJ1-6; D ambiguous. This CDR3 spans 13 amino acids. Germline assignment: CDR1 MNHNS and CDR2 SASEGT. Trimming removed 0 bases from V and 11 bases from J, with 8 bases in between. This CDR3 is CASSEAPLTPLHF. The CDR3 DNA follows: TGTGCCAGCAGTGAAGCCCCTTTAACACCCCTCCACTTT.

The chain joins TRBV5-5 to TRBJ2-5, with D tentatively TRBD2 (6 bases). The CDR3 contains 14 residues. V was pared by 6 bases and J by 6 bases, with 18 bases between. The germline V gene encodes CDR1 SGHKS and CDR2 YYEKEE (reference sequence). CDR3 region: CASTLEGQGKTQYF. The CDR3 nucleotides are TGTGCCAGCACCCTGGAGGGGCAGGGAAAGACCCAGTACTTC.

The V gene is TRBV19, the J gene TRBJ1-5; D remains unclear. V lost 3 bases to trimming and J lost 1 base, with 10 bases between them. The CDR3 loop spans 15 amino acids. CDR1 and CDR2 from the germline V gene are LNHDA and SQIVND (reference sequence). CDR3 in amino acids: CASSIRSRSNQPQHF. The CDR3 DNA sequence: TGTGCCAGTAGTATCCGTAGCAGAAGCAATCAGCCCCAGCATTTT.

V is TRBV10-3 and J is TRBJ1-2, with D hard to call. Germline values: CDR1 ENHRY, CDR2 SYGVKD. This CDR3 region has 14 residues. Trimming removed 0 bases at V and 3 bases at J, with 8 bases between. The CDR3 here is CAISESGLYYGYTF. CDR3 DNA sequence: TGTGCCATCAGTGAGTCCGGACTTTACTATGGCTACACCTTC.

This clone was seen more than once but under ten times. Other nucleotide sequences from this sample produce the same CDR3. The chain recombines TRBV3-1 (or the pseudogene TRBV3-2) with TRBJ1-5; D not certain. The CDR3 totals 13 residues. V was cut by 3 bases and J by 7 bases, with 10 bases left in between. In germline, CDR1 is LGHDT, CDR2 YNNKEL (reference sequence). CDR3 residues: CASSQGGRQPQHF. Here the CDR3 DNA reads TGTGCCAGCAGCCAGGGAGGTAGACAGCCCCAGCATTTT.

This chain uses TRBV7-9 with TRBJ1-4; no firm D call. Trimming left V 3 bases short and J 7 bases short, with 12 bases between. The CDR3 sequence is 14 residues long. Per the germline V gene, CDR1 is SEHNR and CDR2 is FQNEAQ (reference sequence). The CDR3 bases are TGTGCCAGCAGCTTGGGCCCCCCGGCTGAAAAACTGTTTTTT. The encoded protein is CASSLGPPAEKLFF.

The chain recombines TRBV5-1 with TRBJ2-5, with D perhaps TRBD2 (5 bases). Germline V gene data show CDR1 as SGHRS and CDR2 as YFSETQ. The CDR3 runs 16 residues. V gave up 4 bases and J gave up 4 bases, with 20 bases separating them. CDR3 nucleotides: TGCGCCAGCAGCCCCGGTGGTGGTCCAGGAGGAGAGACCCAGTACTTC. Its translation: CASSPGGGPGGETQYF.

The V call is TRBV4-3, the J call TRBJ1-1, with 10 bases matching TRBD1. Germline lookup yields CDR1 LGHNA and CDR2 YSLEER. Trimming removed 3 bases from V and 5 bases from J; junction bases left unmatched: 6. The CDR3 has 15 residues. CDR3 coding DNA: TGCGCCAGCAGCCACCCGGGGACAGGGGTGACTGAAGCTTTCTTT. Residues: CASSHPGTGVTEAFF.

This clone was counted only a few times. V and J are TRBV19 and TRBJ1-2, with D possibly matching TRBD1 (6 bases). This CDR3 contains 15 residues. Per germline, CDR1 LNHDA and CDR2 SQIVND (reference sequence). V lost 5 bases to trimming and J lost 0 bases, with 13 bases between them. The CDR3 DNA reads TGTGCCAGTAGTCTCGGACAGCCGACTAACTATGGCTACACCTTC. Translating gives CASSLGQPTNYGYTF.